This paragraph covers one TCR beta chain sequence. This sample stems from a study of blood T cell repertoires in COVID-19. CDR3 size: 15 residues. V was clipped by 6 bases and J by 4 bases; unmatched bases: 7. In germline, CDR1 is MNHEY, CDR2 SVGAGI. Repertoires were generated with immunoSEQ multiplex PCR, while TCRdb's copy carries only in-frame clones and drops some. The table records 300,000 to 450,000 clones, approximately 89% of them present only once. Sequencing was performed on peripheral blood. This sequence was found in a woman aged 60-70 years with COVID-19, enrolled during active disease. This chain joins TRBV6-5 and TRBJ2-4; 9 bases map to TRBD1. The CDR3 DNA reads as TGTGCCAGCAGCCCCGGAGGACAGGGGAAAAACATTCAGTACTTC. Translating gives CASSPGGQGKNIQYF.